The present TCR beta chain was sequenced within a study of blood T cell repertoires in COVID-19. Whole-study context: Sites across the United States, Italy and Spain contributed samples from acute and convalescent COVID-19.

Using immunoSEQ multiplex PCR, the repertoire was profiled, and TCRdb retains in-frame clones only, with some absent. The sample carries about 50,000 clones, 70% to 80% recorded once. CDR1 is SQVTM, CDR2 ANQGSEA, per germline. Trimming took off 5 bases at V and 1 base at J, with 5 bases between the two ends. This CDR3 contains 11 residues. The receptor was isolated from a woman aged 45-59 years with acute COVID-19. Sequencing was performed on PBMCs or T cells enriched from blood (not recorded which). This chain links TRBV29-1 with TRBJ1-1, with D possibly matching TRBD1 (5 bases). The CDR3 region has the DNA TGCAGCGTTCAGGGGAACACTGAAGCTTTCTTT. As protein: CSVQGNTEAFF.